This TCR beta chain stems from a study of vaccination and CD4 T cells after COVID-19. Study observations and caveats: Convalescent patients saw a median roughly 90% of their reactive clones show up only after vaccination.

CDR3 size: 18 residues. Trimming shortened V by 3 bases and J by 6 bases, and 24 bases separated the two germline ends. Per the germline V gene, CDR1 is SGHVS and CDR2 is FNYEAQ. Stated treatment: approximately 11-day PBMC culture with coronavirus spike peptide pools or control peptides (ViraFEST assay). Prior to the COVID-19 pandemic (2011-2018), the unexposed donor's CD4+ T cells were collected. For ViraFEST, peptide pools expanded antigen-specific T cells, after which the TCRs were sequenced. The Oncomine TCR Beta short-read assay was what sequenced the DNA obtained from cultured CD4+ T cells. From cultured CD4+ T cells, genomic DNA was extracted. TCRdb passed the PCR reads through MiXCR, listing each CDR3 protein once. Among roughly 7,800 distinct CDR3 sequences, approximately 37% were seen once, and the ten largest hold roughly 28%. There are a few counts of this clonotype. Its target is unknown.

This clonotype was sampled from a human donor in good health. The chain has TRBV7-6 and TRBJ2-4; D is possibly TRBD1 (6 bases). Sequencing was done on a sample of CD4+ T cells from blood, cultured in vitro. The CDR3 region has the DNA TGTGCCAGCAGCTTCTCCTCCCACAAATCAGGGGCACCAAACATTCAGTACTTC. Encoded protein: CASSFSSHKSGAPNIQYF.